Listed here is a single T cell receptor (beta chain). Its antigen is currently not known. Base-call qualities are not available, and no considerably larger clone is one nucleotide away. The data were obtained in a study of blood T cell repertoires in COVID-19 (dated by TCRdb to 2018 to 2020). In terms of the full investigation: Samples from collaborators originated in the United States, Italy and Spain and spanned both the acute and convalescent phases of COVID-19. The material from the prospective study consisted of cDNA or gDNA derived from T cells, B-cell-depleted T cells, or PBMCs. Subjects who had been exposed to COVID-19, were actively infected with it, or had recovered from it provided the deeply sampled blood TCRbeta repertoires that made up the dataset. The repertoires were made available in a free public database intended to serve as a resource for research on the immune response to SARS-CoV-2. The samples were drawn from two sources: the first 160 participants of the ongoing ImmuneRACE study, and fewer than 1,500 subjects contributed by 6 global collaborators. Nearly every sample came with metadata listing a de-identified subject ID, COVID-19 status, age in years and sex. Where available, HLA class I and class II types were taken from metadata supplied by the sample provider and were not determined by assay-based typing. General findings and caveats noted by the study authors: How much clinical and demographic metadata was included differed by source and by participant, and the metadata was provided uncurated.

The trim is 5 bases for V and 4 bases for J, with a gap of 16 bases between the germline ends. The germline V gene yields SGHTA for CDR1 and FQGNSA for CDR2. Measured from the cysteine to the phenylalanine, the CDR3 is 15 residues long. Only the CDR3 portion is preserved as DNA: 45 bases, with reading frame beginning at the first base. TCRbeta CDR3 regions were amplified from genomic DNA using the immunoSEQ Assay, a bias-controlled multiplex PCR. The paper's data handling went like this. The number of nucleated cells in each sample was estimated from the amplification of reference gene primers within the assay. Sequence reads were collapsed and filtered to measure the absolute abundance of every unique TCRbeta CDR3 rearrangement. For each sample, productive Simpson clonality was calculated by taking the square root of Simpson's diversity index across productive rearrangements. TCRdb limited this immuneACCESS table to in-frame rearrangements with V and J called. A share of clones is missing; checked studies link under half to unresolved V genes, and the rest is unexplained. D and trimming were read from the DNA, whereas the V and J calls and clone size are those reported in that table. Recorded for this sample are some 190,000 clones; 82% of them occurred a single time. Around 7.8% of the sample belongs to the ten largest clones.

In Seattle, one collaborating source enrolled patients while the infection was active and tracked those patients longitudinally over the course of disease. Whole blood was collected in K2EDTA tubes by collaborating institutions according to the institutions' own protocols. For TCRbeta analysis, collaborator samples were shipped as frozen whole blood, as isolated PBMCs, or as DNA extracted from either sample type. The sequence was collected from a woman aged 55-75 years with COVID-19, enrolled during active disease. Recombination joined TRBV7-2 with TRBJ2-3; the D gene is perhaps TRBD2, on 6 matching bases. Sequenced: peripheral blood. For the CDR3, the sequence is CASSAGSTMPDTQYF. DNA sequence: TGTGCCAGCAGCGCCGGGAGTACAATGCCAGATACGCAGTATTTT. The CDR3 plus the reference TRBV7-2 and TRBJ2-3 genes for the other parts give the full variable domain: GAGVSQSPSNKVTEKGKDVELRCDPISGHTALYWYRQSLGQGLEFLIYFQGNSAPDKSGLPSDRFSAERTGGSVSTLTIQRTQQEDSAVYLCASSAGSTMPDTQYFGPGTRLTVL.